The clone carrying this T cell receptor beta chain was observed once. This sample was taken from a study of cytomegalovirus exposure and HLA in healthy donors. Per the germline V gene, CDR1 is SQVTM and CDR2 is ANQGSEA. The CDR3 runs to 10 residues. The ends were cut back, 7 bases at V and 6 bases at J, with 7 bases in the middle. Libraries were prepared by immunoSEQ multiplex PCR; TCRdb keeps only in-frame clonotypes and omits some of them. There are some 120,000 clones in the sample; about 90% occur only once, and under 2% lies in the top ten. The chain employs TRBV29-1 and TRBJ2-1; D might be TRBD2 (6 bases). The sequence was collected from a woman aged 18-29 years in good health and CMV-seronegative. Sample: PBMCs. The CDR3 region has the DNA TGCAGCGGGGGAGGCAATGAGCAGTTCTTC. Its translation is CSGGGNEQFF.